This note documents a single T cell receptor beta chain sequence. Data came from immunoSEQ multiplex PCR; TCRdb stores just in-frame clones and leaves some out. The sample lists approximately 75,000 clones, 75% to 95% seen once, with less than 8.5% in the top ten. These data come from a study of blood T cell repertoires in COVID-19. Germline V gene sequence: CDR1 SEHNR, CDR2 FQNEAQ (reference sequence). This CDR3 is built from 15 residues. The V segment lost 5 bases and the J segment 2 bases; nucleotides outside the gene matches: 7. The J gene is TRBJ2-7, the V gene TRBV7-9; 9 bases agree with TRBD1. The receptor's source is a human donor in a cohort sampled during active COVID-19. Input material: peripheral blood. In DNA form, the CDR3 reads TGTGCCAGCAGCGTGCTAAGGGACAGGGCCTACGAGCAGTACTTC. Protein product: CASSVLRDRAYEQYF.